The rows below give T cell receptor beta chains drawn from one sample of a study of blood T cell repertoires in COVID-19. Generated by immunoSEQ multiplex PCR, the TCRdb table keeps only in-frame clones and is missing some. The sample has about 530,000 clones, approximately 91% seen once. The sequenced sample consisted of peripheral blood. These receptors originate from a woman in her forties or fifties with COVID-19, enrolled during active disease. Both conserved end residues are part of each CDR3. The order of the fields is V gene, CDR3 protein.

TRBV11-2 CASSLGVRGRGAYNEQFF
TRBV9 CASSARTSGGGTDTQYF
TRBV2 CASSTQGRGPQHF
TRBV10-3 CAINEGATNTGELFF
TRBV6-5 CASSPRRGTVYGYTF
TRBV6-5 CASSYNQGTSNEQYF
TRBV5-6 CASSPGQGRTEAFF
TRBV6-5 CASSAKGTGNTEAFF
TRBV2 CASRKRDSSYEQYF
TRBV4-1 CASSREDRGGGMGQYF
TRBV7-9 CASSFVDIHEQYF
TRBV29-1 CSVAYRSGGDEQYF
TRBV30 CAWMWGQGDSPLHF
TRBV27 CASSRPGLGGYNEQFF
TRBV5-1 CASSFVAGGNTDTQYF
TRBV7-2 CASSLNPLGELFF
TRBV30 CAWSLGGGRKKLFF
TRBV3-1/TRBV3-2 CASSHFSSTDTQYF
TRBV6-2/TRBV6-3 CASSYPDRALYEQYF
TRBV21-1 CASSKGSSCTDTQYF
TRBV30 CAWSQGLGEKLFF
TRBV3-1/TRBV3-2 CASSQELAVAYEQYF
TRBV30 CAWSAGVGNQPQHF
TRBV3-1/TRBV3-2 CASSHGDRDEQYF
TRBV27 CASRDSGGASNTQYF
TRBV9 CASSNIGTGVYGYTF
TRBV15 CATSRGEGREKGQYF
TRBV12-3/TRBV12-4 CASGRGNTQYF
TRBV9 CASSVGSHSSGANVLTF
TRBV5-4 CASRRQTPEGRGNSPLHF
TRBV4-2 CASSPKYGRGGHTGELFF
TRBV3-1/TRBV3-2 CASSQLPHLYGYTF